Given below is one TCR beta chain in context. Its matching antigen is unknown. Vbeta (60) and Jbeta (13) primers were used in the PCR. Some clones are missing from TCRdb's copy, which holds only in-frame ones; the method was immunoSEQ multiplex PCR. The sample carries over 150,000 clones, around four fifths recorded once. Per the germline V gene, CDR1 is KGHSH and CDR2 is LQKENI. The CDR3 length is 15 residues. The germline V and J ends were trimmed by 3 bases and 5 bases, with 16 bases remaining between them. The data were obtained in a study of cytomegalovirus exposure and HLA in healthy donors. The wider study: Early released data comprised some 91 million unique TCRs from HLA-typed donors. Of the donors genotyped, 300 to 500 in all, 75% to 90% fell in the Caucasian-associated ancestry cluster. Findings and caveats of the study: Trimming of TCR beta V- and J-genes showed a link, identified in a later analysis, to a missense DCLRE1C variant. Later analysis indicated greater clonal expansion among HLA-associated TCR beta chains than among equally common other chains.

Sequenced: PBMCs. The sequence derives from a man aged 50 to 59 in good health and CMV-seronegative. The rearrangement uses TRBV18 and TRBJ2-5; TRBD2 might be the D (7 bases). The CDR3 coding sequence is TGTGCCAGCTCACCCCCGTGGGGGGGCCTGGAGACCCAGTACTTC. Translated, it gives CASSPPWGGLETQYF. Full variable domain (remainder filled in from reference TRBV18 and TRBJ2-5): NAGVMQNPRHLVRRRGQEARLRCSPMKGHSHVYWYRQLPEEGLKFMVYLQKENIIDESGMPKERFSAEFPKEGPSILRIQQVVRGDSAAYFCASSPPWGGLETQYFGPGTRLLVL.